This T cell receptor beta chain is from a study of shared clonotypes between healthy human individuals. J lost 5 bases, V lost 2 bases, and 9 bases had no gene match. This CDR3 has 16 amino acids. The germline V gene has CDR1 SGHDT and CDR2 YYEEEE. Study-level findings and limits: The naive CD4 repertoires of several donors were compared, and approximately 4.5% of clonotypes were shared.

This clone was seen only once. Its antigen is unidentified. An assay was performed, and its level was deep. Per the authors' pipeline: Filtering of immunoSEQ junctional sequences could not match full-length read filtering. Data came from immunoSEQ multiplex PCR; TCRdb stores just in-frame clones and leaves some out. The V and J calls and clone size were taken over from that table, and D and trimming were inferred from the DNA. The sample has about 700,000 clones; roughly nine tenths are singletons. CD45RO negativity and positive selection for CCR7 defined naive CD8 cells, a population that excluded terminally differentiated effector memory CD45RA+ cells.

The genes are TRBV5-6 and TRBJ1-1; 10 bases match TRBD1. Input material: naive CD8+ T cells sorted from blood. This sequence was found in a man aged 25-40 years in good health. CDR3 DNA: TGTGCCAGCAGCTTTTTCCCGGGACAGGGGAGGACTGAAGCTTTCTTT. Translation: CASSFFPGQGRTEAFF.